These 9 T cell receptor beta chains came from one sample sequenced in a study of siplizumab effects on memory and regulatory T cells. Assay: immunoSEQ multiplex PCR; the TCRdb copy retains only in-frame clones and omits some. This sample has approximately 65,000 clones, with less than 90% found just once. Sequenced sample: memory CD4+ T cells sorted from blood. These TCRs come from a human donor in good health.

V is TRBV9 and J is TRBJ2-1; 12 bases fit TRBD2. The V segment lost 0 bases and the J segment 0 bases; nucleotides outside the gene matches: 10. This CDR3 is 20 amino acids long. The germline V gene encodes CDR1 SGDLS and CDR2 YYNGEE. Here the CDR3 reads CASSVATTSGSISSYNEQFF. CDR3 nucleotides: TGTGCCAGCAGCGTAGCTACGACTAGCGGGAGCATAAGCTCCTACAATGAGCAGTTCTTC.

This clone was observed a single time. The genes are TRBV23-1 and TRBJ1-1, with 10 nucleotides matching TRBD1. TRBV23-1 falls under the ORF class, with uncertain function. CDR3 length: 16 residues. V shed 3 bases, J shed 5 bases, and the junction held 9 bases outside the gene matches. CDR3 region: CASSQTGQGDRTEAFF. The DNA of the CDR3 is TGCGCCAGCAGTCAGACCGGACAGGGGGATCGGACTGAAGCTTTCTTT.

This chain links TRBV6-5 with TRBJ2-7; a weak D match, TRBD2 (6 bases). Germline-derived CDR1 and CDR2 are MNHEY and SVGAGI. This CDR3 spans 15 amino acids. Trimming pared 0 bases from V and 3 bases from J, leaving 12 bases between. CDR3 DNA sequence: TGTGCCAGCAGTTACTCAACCGGGACTGTCTACGAGCAGTACTTC. Amino acid sequence: CASSYSTGTVYEQYF.

The V and J genes are TRBV5-1 and TRBJ1-3, with D uncertain. The ends were cut back, 2 bases at V and 4 bases at J, with 13 bases in the middle. CDR3 length: 15 amino acids. CDR1 is SGHRS, CDR2 YFSETQ, per germline. Here the CDR3 DNA reads TGCGCCAGCAGCTTTCTAGGAACAGAGGGAAACACCATATATTTT. This encodes CASSFLGTEGNTIYF.

The V and J genes are TRBV19 and TRBJ1-5; TRBD1 matches at 9 bases. CDR1 is LNHDA, CDR2 SQIVND, per germline (reference sequence). Germline trimming cut 4 bases from V and 1 base from J; bases unmatched to any gene: 17. The length of the CDR3 is 20 residues. Here the CDR3 reads CASSTRRPGQGIMSNQPQHF. Here the CDR3 DNA reads TGTGCCAGTAGTACTCGGCGACCGGGACAGGGTATAATGAGCAATCAGCCCCAGCATTTT.

V is TRBV5-1 and J is TRBJ2-1, with TRBD1 identical over 9 bases. Per the germline V gene, CDR1 is SGHRS and CDR2 is YFSETQ. The V segment lost 3 bases and the J segment 5 bases; nucleotides outside the gene matches: 12. The CDR3 sequence is 17 residues long. CDR3 sequence (DNA): TGCGCCAGCAGCTCCTTACCAGCCGGACAGGGGAACAATGAGCAGTTCTTC. It is translated as CASSSLPAGQGNNEQFF.

The V gene is TRBV19, the J gene TRBJ1-4; D not resolved. The germline V gene has CDR1 LNHDA and CDR2 SQIVND (reference sequence). V was pared by 1 base and J by 7 bases, with 13 bases between. The CDR3 has 15 amino acids. The DNA for the CDR3 is TGTGCCAGTAGTATAGGAGGGTCGGTTGTTGAAAAACTGTTTTTT. This encodes CASSIGGSVVEKLFF. Based on the CDR3 plus reference TRBV19 and TRBJ1-4, the full variable domain is DGGITQSPKYLFRKEGQNVTLSCEQNLNHDAMYWYRQDPGQGLRLIYYSQIVNDFQKGDIAEGYSVSREKKESFPLTVTSAQKNPTAFYLCASSIGGSVVEKLFFGSGTQLSVL.

The V call is TRBV9, the J call TRBJ2-1; TRBD2 agrees at 10 bases. CDR1 SGDLS and CDR2 YYNGEE come from the germline V gene. This CDR3 has 16 residues. V lost 3 bases to trimming and J lost 1 base; unmatched junction nucleotides: 4. CDR3 protein: CASSGGLAISYNEQFF. CDR3 coding DNA: TGTGCCAGCAGCGGGGGACTAGCGATTTCCTACAATGAGCAGTTCTTC.

The V and J genes are TRBV5-6 and TRBJ2-3; 8 positions agree with TRBD2. V trimming: 4 bases; J trimming: 2 bases; junction bases outside the gene matches: 9. The CDR3 spans 16 residues. Germline lookup yields CDR1 SGHDT and CDR2 YYEEEE. CDR3: CASSPQERGITDTQYF. CDR3 bases: TGTGCCAGCAGCCCCCAAGAGCGGGGGATCACAGATACGCAGTATTTT. Full variable domain (missing parts from reference TRBV5-6 and TRBJ2-3): DAGVTQSPTHLIKTRGQQVTLRCSPKSGHDTVSWYQQALGQGPQFIFQYYEEEERQRGNFPDRFSGHQFPNYSSELNVNALLLGDSALYLCASSPQERGITDTQYFGPGTRLTVL.